This T cell receptor beta chain was identified in a study of cytomegalovirus exposure and HLA in healthy donors. Study in general: HLA-typed donors contributed around 85 million unique TCRs, which were held in an early data release.

The CDR3 is 15 amino acids. CDR1 is SGHAT, CDR2 FQDESV, per germline (reference sequence). V lost 1 base, J lost 5 bases, and 15 bases lay in between. Only a few counts were recorded for this clone. The antigen remains unidentified. Study-level results: Most observed TCR sequences were rare, whereas some public TCRs were detected in many donors.

PCR amplification relied on 60 Vbeta primers (plus 13 Jbeta primers). Original methodology: It was a later analysis that counted tens of millions of unique TCR beta chains, of which about 10 million were shared. Generated by immunoSEQ multiplex PCR, the TCRdb table keeps only in-frame clones and is missing some. V, J and clone size derive from that table, while D and trimming were established from the DNA sequence. Among about 140,000 clones listed, approximately 80% were seen once. The sequenced material came from PBMCs. This TCR was sampled from a male donor in good health and CMV-seronegative. The chain is built from TRBV11-1 and TRBJ2-7, with D possibly matching TRBD1 (5 bases). The CDR3 bases are TGTGCCAGCAGCTTAGAAGGCAGGGCCTTCCACGAGCAGTACTTC. It codes for CASSLEGRAFHEQYF.